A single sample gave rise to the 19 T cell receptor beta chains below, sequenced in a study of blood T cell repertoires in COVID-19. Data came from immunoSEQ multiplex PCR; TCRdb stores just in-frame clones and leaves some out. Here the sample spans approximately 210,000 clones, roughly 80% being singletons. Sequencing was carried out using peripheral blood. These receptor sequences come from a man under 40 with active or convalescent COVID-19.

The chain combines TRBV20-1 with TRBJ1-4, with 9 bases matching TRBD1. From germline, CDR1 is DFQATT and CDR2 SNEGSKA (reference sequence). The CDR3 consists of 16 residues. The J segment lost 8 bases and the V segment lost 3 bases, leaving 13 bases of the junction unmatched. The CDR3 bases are TGCAGTGCTAGTGACTTTCCGGGACAGGGAGGGGAAAAACTGTTTTTT. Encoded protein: CSASDFPGQGGEKLFF.

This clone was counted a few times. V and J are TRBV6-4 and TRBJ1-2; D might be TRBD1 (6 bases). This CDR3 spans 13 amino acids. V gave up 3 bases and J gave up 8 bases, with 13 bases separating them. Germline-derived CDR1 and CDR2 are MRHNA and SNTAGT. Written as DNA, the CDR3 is TGTGCCAGCAGTGAAGGGAGCCAGGGGGGCTACACCTTC. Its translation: CASSEGSQGGYTF.

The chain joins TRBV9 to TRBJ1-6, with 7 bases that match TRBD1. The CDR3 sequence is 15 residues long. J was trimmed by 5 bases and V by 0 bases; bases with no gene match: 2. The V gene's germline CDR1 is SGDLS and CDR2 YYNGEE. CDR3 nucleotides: TGTGCCAGCAGCGTAGGTGGGACAGATAATTCACCCCTCCACTTT. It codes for CASSVGGTDNSPLHF.

The CDR3 protein is CASRDRGNQPQHF. CDR3 DNA: TGTGCCAGCCGGGATCGTGGCAATCAGCCCCAGCATTTT. The V and J genes are TRBV12-3 or TRBV12-4 and TRBJ1-5; D gene unclear. Trimming took 8 bases from V and 2 from J, leaving 10 bases between them. This CDR3 is 13 amino acids long.

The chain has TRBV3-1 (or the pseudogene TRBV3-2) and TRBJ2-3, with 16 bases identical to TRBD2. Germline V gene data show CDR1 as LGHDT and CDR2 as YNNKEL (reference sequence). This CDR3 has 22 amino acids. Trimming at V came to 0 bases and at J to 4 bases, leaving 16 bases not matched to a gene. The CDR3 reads CASSQETPGTSGRASVPDTQYF. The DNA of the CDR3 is TGTGCCAGCAGCCAAGAAACCCCGGGGACTAGCGGGAGGGCCAGCGTCCCAGATACGCAGTATTTT.

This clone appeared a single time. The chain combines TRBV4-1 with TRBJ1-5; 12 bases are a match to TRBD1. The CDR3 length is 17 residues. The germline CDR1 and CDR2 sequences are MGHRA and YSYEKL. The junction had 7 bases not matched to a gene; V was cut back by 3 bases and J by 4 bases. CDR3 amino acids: CASSQTGTGGGNQPQHF. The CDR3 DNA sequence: TGCGCCAGCAGCCAGACCGGGACAGGGGGCGGAAATCAGCCCCAGCATTTT.

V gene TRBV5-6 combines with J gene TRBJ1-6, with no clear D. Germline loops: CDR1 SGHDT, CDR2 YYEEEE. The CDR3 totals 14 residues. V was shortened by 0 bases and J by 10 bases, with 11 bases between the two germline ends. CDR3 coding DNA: TGTGCCAGCAGCTTGGGACCATCAGGCTCACCCCTCCACTTT. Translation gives CASSLGPSGSPLHF.

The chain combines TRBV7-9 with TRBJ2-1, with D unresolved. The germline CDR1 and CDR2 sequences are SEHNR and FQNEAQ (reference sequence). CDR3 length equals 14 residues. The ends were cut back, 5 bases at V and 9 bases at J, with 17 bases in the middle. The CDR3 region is CASSLTTLAVEQFF. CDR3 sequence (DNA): TGTGCCAGCAGCCTCACCACTTTAGCTGTTGAGCAGTTCTTC. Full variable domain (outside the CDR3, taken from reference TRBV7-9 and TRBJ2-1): DTGVSQNPRHKITKRGQNVTFRCDPISEHNRLYWYRQTLGQGPEFLTYFQNEAQLEKSRLLSDRFSAERPKGSFSTLEIQRTEQGDSAMYLCASSLTTLAVEQFFGPGTRLTVL.

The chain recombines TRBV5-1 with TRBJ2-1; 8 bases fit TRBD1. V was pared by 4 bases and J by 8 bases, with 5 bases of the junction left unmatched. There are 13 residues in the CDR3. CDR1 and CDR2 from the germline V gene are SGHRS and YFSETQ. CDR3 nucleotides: TGCGCCAGCAGCCTCGGACAGGGCGATGAGCAGTTCTTC. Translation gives CASSLGQGDEQFF.

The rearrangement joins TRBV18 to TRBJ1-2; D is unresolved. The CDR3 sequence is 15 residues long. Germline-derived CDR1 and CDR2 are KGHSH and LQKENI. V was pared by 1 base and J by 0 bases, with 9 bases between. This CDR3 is CASSPREEANYGYTF. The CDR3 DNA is TGTGCCAGCTCACCACGGGAGGAAGCTAACTATGGCTACACCTTC.

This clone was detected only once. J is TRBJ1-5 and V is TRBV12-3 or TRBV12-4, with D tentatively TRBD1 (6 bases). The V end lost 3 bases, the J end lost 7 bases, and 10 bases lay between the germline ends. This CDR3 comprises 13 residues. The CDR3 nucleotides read TGTGCCAGCAGTTTTACAGGGAACCAGCCCCAGCATTTT. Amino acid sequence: CASSFTGNQPQHF.

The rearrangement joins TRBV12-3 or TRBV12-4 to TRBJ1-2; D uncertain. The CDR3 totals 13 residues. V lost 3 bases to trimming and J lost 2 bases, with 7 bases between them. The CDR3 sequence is CASSLAGNYGYTF. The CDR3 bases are TGTGCCAGCAGTTTGGCGGGGAACTATGGCTACACCTTC.

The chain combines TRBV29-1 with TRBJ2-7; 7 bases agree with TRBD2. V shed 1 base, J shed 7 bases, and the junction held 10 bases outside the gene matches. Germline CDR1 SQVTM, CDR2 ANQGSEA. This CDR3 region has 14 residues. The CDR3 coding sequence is TGCAGCGTTGAAGCGGGGGGAATTGGCAGGGAGCAGTACTTC. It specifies CSVEAGGIGREQYF.

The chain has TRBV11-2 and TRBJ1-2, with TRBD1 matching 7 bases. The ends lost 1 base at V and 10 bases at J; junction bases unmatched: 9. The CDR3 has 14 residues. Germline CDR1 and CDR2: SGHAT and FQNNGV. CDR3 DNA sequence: TGTGCCAGCAGCTTAGTCGAGGGGGCCCCTGTCTACACCTTC. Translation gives CASSLVEGAPVYTF.

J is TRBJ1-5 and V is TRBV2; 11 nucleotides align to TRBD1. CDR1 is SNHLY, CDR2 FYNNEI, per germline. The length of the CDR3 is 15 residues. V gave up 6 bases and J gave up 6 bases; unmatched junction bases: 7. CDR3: CASRNGQGASQPQHF. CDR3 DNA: TGTGCCAGCAGGAACGGACAGGGGGCGAGTCAGCCCCAGCATTTT.

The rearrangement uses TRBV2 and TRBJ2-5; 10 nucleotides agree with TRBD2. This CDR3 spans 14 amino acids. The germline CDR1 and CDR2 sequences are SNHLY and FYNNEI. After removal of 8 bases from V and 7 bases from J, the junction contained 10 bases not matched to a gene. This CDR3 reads CASSGTSVLVTQYF. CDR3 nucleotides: TGTGCCAGCTCCGGGACTAGCGTTCTGGTGACCCAGTACTTC.

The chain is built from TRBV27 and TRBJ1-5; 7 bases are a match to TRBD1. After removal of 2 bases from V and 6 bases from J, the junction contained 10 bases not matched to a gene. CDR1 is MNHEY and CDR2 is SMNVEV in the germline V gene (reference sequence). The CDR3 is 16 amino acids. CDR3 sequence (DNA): TGTGCCAGCAGTTTAAGGGGGCAGGGAATATCTCAGCCCCAGCATTTT. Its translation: CASSLRGQGISQPQHF.

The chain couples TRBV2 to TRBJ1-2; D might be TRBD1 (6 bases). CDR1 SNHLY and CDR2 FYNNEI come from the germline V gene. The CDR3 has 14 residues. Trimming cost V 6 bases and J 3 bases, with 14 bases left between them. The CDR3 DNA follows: TGTGCCAGCAGCGCCCAGGGGCCAGACTATGGCTACACCTTC. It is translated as CASSAQGPDYGYTF.

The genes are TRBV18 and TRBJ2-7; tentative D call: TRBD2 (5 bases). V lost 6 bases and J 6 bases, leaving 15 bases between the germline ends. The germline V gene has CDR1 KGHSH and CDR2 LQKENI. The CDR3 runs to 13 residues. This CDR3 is CASSIAGGGEQYF. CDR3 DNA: TGTGCCAGCTCGATCGCAGGAGGAGGCGAGCAGTACTTC. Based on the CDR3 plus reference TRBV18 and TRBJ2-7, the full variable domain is NAGVMQNPRHLVRRRGQEARLRCSPMKGHSHVYWYRQLPEEGLKFMVYLQKENIIDESGMPKERFSAEFPKEGPSILRIQQVVRGDSAAYFCASSIAGGGEQYFGPGTRLTVT.